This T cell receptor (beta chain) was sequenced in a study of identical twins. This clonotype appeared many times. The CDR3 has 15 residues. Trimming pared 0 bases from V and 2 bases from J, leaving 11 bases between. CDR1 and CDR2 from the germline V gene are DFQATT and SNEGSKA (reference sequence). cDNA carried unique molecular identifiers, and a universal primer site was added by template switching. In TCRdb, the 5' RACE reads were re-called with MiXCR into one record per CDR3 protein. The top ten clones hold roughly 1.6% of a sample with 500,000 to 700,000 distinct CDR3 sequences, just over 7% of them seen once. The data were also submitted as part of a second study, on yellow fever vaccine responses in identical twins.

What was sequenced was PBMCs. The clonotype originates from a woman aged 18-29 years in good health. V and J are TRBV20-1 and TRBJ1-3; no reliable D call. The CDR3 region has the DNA TGCAGTGCTAGAGATACCCAGCCTCCTGGAAACACCATATATTTT. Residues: CSARDTQPPGNTIYF.